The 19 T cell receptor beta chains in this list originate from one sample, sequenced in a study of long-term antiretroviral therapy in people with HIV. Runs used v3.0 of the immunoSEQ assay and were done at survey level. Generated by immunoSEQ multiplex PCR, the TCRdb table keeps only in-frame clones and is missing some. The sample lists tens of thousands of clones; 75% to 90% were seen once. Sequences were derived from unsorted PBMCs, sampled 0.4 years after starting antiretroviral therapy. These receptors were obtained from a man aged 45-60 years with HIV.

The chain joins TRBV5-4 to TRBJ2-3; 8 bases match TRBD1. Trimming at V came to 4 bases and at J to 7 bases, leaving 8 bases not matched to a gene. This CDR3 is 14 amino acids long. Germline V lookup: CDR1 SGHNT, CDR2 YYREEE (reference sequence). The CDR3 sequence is CASSLQQGEYTQYF. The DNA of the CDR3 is TGTGCCAGCAGCCTTCAACAGGGGGAATATACGCAGTATTTT.

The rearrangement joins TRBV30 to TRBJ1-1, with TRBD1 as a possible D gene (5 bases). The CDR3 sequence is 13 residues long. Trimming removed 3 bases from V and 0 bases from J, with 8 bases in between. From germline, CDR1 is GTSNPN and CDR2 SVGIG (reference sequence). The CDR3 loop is CAWRTALNTEAFF. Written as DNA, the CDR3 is TGTGCCTGGAGGACAGCTTTGAACACTGAAGCTTTCTTT.

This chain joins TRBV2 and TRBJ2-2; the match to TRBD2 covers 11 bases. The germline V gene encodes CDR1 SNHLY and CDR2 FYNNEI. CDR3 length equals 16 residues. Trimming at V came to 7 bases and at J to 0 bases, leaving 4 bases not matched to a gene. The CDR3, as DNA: TGTGCCAGCAAAATAGCGGGGGGGCCGAACACCGGGGAGCTGTTTTTT. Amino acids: CASKIAGGPNTGELFF.

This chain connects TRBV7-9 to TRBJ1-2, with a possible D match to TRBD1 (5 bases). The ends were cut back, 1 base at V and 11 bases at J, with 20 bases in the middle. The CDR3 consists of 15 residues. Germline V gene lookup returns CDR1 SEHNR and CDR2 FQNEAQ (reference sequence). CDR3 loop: CASSLDLGGVEGYTF. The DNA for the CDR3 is TGTGCCAGCAGCTTAGATCTCGGGGGGGTCGAGGGTTACACCTTC. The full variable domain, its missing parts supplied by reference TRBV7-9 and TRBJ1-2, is DTGVSQNPRHKITKRGQNVTFRCDPISEHNRLYWYRQTLGQGPEFLTYFQNEAQLEKSRLLSDRFSAERPKGSFSTLEIQRTEQGDSAMYLCASSLDLGGVEGYTFGSGTRLTVV.

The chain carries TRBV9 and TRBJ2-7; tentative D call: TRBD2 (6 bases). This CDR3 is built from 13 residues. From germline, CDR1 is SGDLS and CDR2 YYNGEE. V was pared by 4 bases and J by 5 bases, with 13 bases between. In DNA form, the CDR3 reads TGTGCCAGCAGCCCTGGGACTCCAGACGAGCAGTACTTC. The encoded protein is CASSPGTPDEQYF.

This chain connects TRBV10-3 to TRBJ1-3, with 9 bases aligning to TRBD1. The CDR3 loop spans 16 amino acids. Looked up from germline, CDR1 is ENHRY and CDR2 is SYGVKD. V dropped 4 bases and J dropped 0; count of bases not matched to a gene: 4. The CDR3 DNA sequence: TGTGCCATCAGTGGATGGGGACAGGGCTCTGGAAACACCATATATTTT. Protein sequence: CAISGWGQGSGNTIYF.

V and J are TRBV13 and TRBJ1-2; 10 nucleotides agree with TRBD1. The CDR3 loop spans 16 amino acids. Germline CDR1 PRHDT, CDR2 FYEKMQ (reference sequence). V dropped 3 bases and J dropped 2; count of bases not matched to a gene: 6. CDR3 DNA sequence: TGTGCCAGCAGCTTTGAGACAGGGGGCGCGAACTATGGCTACACCTTC. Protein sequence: CASSFETGGANYGYTF. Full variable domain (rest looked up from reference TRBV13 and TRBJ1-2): AAGVIQSPRHLIKEKRETATLKCYPIPRHDTVYWYQQGPGQDPQFLISFYEKMQSDKGSIPDRFSAQQFSDYHSELNMSSLELGDSALYFCASSFETGGANYGYTFGSGTRLTVV.

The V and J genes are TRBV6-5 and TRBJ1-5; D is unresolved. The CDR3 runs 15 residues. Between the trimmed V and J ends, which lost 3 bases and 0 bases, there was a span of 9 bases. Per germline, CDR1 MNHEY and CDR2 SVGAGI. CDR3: CASSYTAYSNQPQHF. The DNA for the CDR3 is TGTGCCAGCAGTTATACAGCCTATAGCAATCAGCCCCAGCATTTT.

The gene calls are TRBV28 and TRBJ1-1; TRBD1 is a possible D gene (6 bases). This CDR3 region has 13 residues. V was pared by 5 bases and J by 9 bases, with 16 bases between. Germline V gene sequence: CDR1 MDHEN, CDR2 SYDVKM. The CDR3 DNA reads TGTGCCAGCAGTACAGGGTCTGGGGGAAAAGCTTTCTTT. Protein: CASSTGSGGKAFF.

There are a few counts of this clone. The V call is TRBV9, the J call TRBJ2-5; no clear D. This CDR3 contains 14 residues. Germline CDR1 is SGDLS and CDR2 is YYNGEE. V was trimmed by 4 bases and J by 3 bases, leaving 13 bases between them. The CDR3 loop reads CASSPAWQKETQYF. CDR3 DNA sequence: TGTGCCAGCAGCCCCGCGTGGCAGAAAGAGACCCAGTACTTC.

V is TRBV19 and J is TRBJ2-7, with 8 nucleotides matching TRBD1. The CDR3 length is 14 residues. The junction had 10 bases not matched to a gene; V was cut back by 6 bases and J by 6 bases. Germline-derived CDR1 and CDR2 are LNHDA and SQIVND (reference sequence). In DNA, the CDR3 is TGTGCCAGTAGATCAACCTCAGACAGGGGCGAGCAGTACTTC. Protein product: CASRSTSDRGEQYF.

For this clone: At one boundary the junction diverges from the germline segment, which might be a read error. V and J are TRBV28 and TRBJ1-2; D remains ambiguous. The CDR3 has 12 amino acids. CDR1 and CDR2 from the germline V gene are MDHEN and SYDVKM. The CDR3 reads CASSSNLGSAHF. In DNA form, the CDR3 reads TGTGCCAGCAGTTCGAACTTAGGCTCGGCCCACTTC.

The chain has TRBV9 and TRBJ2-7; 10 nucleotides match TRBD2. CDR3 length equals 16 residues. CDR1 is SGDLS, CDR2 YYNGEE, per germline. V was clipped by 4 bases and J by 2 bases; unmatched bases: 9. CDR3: CASSPLEAGGPYEQYF. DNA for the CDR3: TGTGCCAGCAGCCCATTGGAAGCGGGGGGGCCCTACGAGCAGTACTTC.

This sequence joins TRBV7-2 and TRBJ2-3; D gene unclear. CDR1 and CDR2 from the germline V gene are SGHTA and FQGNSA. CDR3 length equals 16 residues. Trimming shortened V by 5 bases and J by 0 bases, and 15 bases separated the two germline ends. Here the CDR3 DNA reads TGTGCCAGCAGCCATAGACTTTCCTCTAGCACAGATACGCAGTATTTT. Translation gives CASSHRLSSSTDTQYF.

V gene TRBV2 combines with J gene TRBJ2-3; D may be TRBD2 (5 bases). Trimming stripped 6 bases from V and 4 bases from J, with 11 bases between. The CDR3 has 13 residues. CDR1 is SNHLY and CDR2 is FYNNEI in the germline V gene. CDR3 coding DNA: TGTGCCAGCAGGTCACTAGTGGCAGATACGCAGTATTTT. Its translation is CASRSLVADTQYF.

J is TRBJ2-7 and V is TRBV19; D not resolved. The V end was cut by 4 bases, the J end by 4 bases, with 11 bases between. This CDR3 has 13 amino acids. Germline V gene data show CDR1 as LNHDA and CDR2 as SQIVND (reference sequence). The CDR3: CASSRGLDYEQYF. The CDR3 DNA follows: TGTGCCAGTAGTAGAGGTTTAGATTACGAGCAGTACTTC.

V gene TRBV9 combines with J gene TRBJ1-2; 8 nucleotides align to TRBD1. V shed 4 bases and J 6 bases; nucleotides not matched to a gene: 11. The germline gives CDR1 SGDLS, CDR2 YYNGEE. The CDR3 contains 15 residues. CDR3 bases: TGTGCCAGCAGCACGTCCACAGGGGGATTGGATGGCTACACCTTC. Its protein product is CASSTSTGGLDGYTF.

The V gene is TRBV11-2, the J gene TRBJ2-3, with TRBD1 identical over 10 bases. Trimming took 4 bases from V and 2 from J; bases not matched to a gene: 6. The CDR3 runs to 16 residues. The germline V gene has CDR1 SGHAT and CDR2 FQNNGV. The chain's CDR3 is CASSWGDRGLTDTQYF. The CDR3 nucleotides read TGTGCCAGCAGCTGGGGTGACAGGGGGCTCACAGATACGCAGTATTTT.

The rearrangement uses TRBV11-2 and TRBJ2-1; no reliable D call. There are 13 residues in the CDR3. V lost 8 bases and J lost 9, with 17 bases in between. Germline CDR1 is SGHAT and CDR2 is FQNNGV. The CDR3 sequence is CASLRPSGGEQFF. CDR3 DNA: TGTGCCAGCCTCCGACCGTCTGGCGGTGAGCAGTTCTTC.